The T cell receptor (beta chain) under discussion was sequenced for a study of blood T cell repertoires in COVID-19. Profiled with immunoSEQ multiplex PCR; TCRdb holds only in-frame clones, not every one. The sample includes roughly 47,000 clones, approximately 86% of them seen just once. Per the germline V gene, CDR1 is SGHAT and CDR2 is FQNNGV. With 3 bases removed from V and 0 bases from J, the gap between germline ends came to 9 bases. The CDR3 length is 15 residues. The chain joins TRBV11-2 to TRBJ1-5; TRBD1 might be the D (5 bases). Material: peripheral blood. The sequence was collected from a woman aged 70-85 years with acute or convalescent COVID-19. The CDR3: CASSLGRDSNQPQHF. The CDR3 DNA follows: TGTGCCAGCAGCTTGGGCAGGGATAGCAATCAGCCCCAGCATTTT.